This T cell receptor (beta chain) was captured in a study of T cell responses to AZD1222 COVID-19 vaccine. Per germline, CDR1 SGHVS and CDR2 FQNEAQ. There are 13 residues in the CDR3. The V end lost 2 bases, the J end lost 4 bases, and 6 bases lay between the germline ends. Points on this clone: Antigen specificity is unknown.

Study-wide points: In the spike-specific TCR repertoire, nearly half reportedly target unmutated variant regions. The donors showed a predominance of white British ancestry and of females, with possible underestimation of clonal diversity. Baseline antibody screening turned up just five to seven seropositive AZD1222 recipients. Dominant at 160-218 and 743-854, vaccine-associated CD4 TCRs also spanned spike.

Profiling relied on immunoSEQ multiplex PCR, and the TCRdb table lists in-frame clones only, not all of them. This table holds some 150,000 clones, around 95% found once. The receptor comes from an adult in good health. Sample: peripheral blood, taken on day 0 of AZD1222 vaccination. The chain carries TRBV7-8 and TRBJ1-5; no definite D call. In nucleotides, the CDR3 is TGTGCCAGCAGCTTAACGAGGAATCAGCCCCAGCATTTT. Translation: CASSLTRNQPQHF.